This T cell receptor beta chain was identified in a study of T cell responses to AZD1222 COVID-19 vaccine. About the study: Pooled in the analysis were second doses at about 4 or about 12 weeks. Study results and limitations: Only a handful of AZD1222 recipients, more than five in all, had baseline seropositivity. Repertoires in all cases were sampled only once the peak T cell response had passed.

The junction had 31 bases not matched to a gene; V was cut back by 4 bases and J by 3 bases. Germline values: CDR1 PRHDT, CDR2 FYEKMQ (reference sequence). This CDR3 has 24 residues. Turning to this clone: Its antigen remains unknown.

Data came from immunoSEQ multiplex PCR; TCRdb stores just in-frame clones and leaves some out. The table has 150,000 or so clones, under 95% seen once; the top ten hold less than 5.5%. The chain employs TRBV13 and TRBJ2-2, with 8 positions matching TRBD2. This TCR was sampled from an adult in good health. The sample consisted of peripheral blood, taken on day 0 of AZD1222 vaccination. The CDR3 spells CASSSGLGLFEAGVPTRDTGELFF. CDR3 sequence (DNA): TGTGCCAGCAGCTCAGGACTAGGACTTTTCGAAGCGGGAGTGCCTACTCGGGACACCGGGGAGCTGTTTTTT.